This T cell receptor beta chain was captured by sequencing in a study of identical twins. Study findings and constraints: Sequences that were beta out-of-frame showed weaker excess twin sharing. Cord blood beta clonotypes that were abundant carried fewer insertions, and memory repertoires showed no such trend. Among out-of-frame alpha sequences shared by twins, low generation probability occurred in excess.

TCRdb re-called the 5' RACE reads with MiXCR, one entry per CDR3 protein. The sample shows 100,000 to 110,000 distinct CDR3 sequences, just under 6% of them seen only once. This clonotype came up many times. The antigen remains undetermined. Healthy Caucasians made up all donors. This CDR3 is built from 14 residues. From germline, CDR1 is SGHRS and CDR2 YFSETQ. V was cut by 0 bases and J by 4 bases, with 8 bases left in between. The TCR was taken from a woman in her forties or fifties in good health. V usage is TRBV5-1 and J usage is TRBJ1-5; D is uncertain. Sequencing used memory T cells sorted from blood. The CDR3 nucleotides are TGCGCCAGCAGCTTGGACGGCAGTAATCAGCCCCAGCATTTT. The encoded protein is CASSLDGSNQPQHF.